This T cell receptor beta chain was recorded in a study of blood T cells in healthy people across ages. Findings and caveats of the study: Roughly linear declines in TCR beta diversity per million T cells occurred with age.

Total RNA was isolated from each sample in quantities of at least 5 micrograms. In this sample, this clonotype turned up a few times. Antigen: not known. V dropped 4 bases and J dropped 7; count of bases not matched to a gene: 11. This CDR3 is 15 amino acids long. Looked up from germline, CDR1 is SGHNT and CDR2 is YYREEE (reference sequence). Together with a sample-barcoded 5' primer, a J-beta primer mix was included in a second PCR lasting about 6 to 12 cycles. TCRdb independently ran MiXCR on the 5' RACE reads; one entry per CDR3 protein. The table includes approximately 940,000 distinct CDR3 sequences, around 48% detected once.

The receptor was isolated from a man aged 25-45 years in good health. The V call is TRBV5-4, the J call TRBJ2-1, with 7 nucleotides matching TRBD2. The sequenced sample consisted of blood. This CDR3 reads CASSGGERSGNEQFF. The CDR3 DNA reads TGTGCCAGCAGCGGGGGGGAGAGATCGGGTAATGAGCAGTTCTTC.